Here is one T cell receptor (beta chain) with its context. Its target is unknown. Sample treatment: some 19 received Ad26.COV2.S at low or high dose, single or two shots; about 5 received placebo; per-sample allocation not given. Sampling was done on day 63 after the first vaccine or placebo injection. It was an adult aged 18-55 years in Boston who was the donor. An Ad26 vector expressing Wuhan-strain SARS-CoV-2 spike served as the vaccine. The entry originates in a study of Ad26.COV2.S vaccination and SARS-CoV-2 variants. Data came from immunoSEQ multiplex PCR; TCRdb stores just in-frame clones and leaves some out. The sample yields about 350,000 clones, roughly 81% seen once. CDR3 length: 15 residues. J gave up 4 bases and V 1 base, and 4 bases lay outside the gene matches. CDR1 is MNHEY, CDR2 SMNVEV, per germline (reference sequence). Study conclusions and caveats: Vaccine recipients and placebo recipients showed similar non-spike TCR breadth.

This chain joins TRBV27 and TRBJ2-3, with TRBD2 matching 8 bases. Here the sequenced sample was peripheral blood, taken in a trial of Ad26.COV2.S vaccine versus placebo. The receptor's source is a person between 18 and 60 years old who received the Ad26.COV2.S COVID-19 vaccine or a placebo. CDR3 coding DNA: TGTGCCAGCAGTTTATTAGCGGGACCGGCAGATACGCAGTATTTT. Protein sequence: CASSLLAGPADTQYF.